This T cell receptor (beta chain) stems from a study of cytomegalovirus exposure and HLA in healthy donors (dated 2017 in TCRdb). In terms of the full investigation: In an earlier analysis of under 600 of the donors, about 260 Gb of sequence data and 117 million unique TCR beta sequences from about 190 million T cells were reported. About 280 gigabases of sequencing data and some 85 million unique TCR sequences were included in an early release covering roughly 700 HLA-typed donors. The T cell repertoires of 670 or so subjects were profiled by immunosequencing and related to cytomegalovirus serostatus. A later analysis re-analyzed previously published TCR beta repertoires from 666 donors and added high-resolution HLA genotyping to study TCR occurrence patterns. Genome-wide SNP genotypes for about 65% of the 666 donors were used in a later genetic analysis, which treated that subset as a discovery cohort. Donor age, sex, ethnicity and CMV serostatus were compiled together with the repertoire data. Typing coverage varied by locus: about 620-630 donors for A, B, C, DRB1 and DQB1; roughly 510 for DQA1; nearly 610 for DPA1; more than 450 for DPB1. An earlier analysis of fewer than 700 of the donors applied high-throughput TCR beta sequencing to assess whether each TCR beta V gene segment acted as functional or pseudogenic. Of the 350 to 400 genotyped donors, 65% to 90% fell in the genetic ancestry cluster associated with self-reported Caucasian donors. HLA typing included class I and class II loci at four-digit resolution. Along with the 666-subject first cohort, a separate validation cohort of around 110 different subjects was used. Because of strong linkage in the cohort, a handful of DR-DQ haplotypes were treated as single units for association and clustering. Rather than using new phenotypic data, the later analysis identified candidate immune exposures from TCR beta sequences and from how often those sequences occurred across donors. The study aimed to test whether cataloging public T cell receptors could reveal signatures of past pathogen exposure. The study combined high-throughput TCR immunosequencing, statistical association of individual TCRs with disease status, and machine learning to predict cytomegalovirus infection status. All discovery cohort repertoires had been generated on a single sequencing platform. Among 350 to 400 genotyped donors of the cohort, an average of roughly 240,000 unique TCR beta nucleotide sequences were sequenced per donor, about a sixth of them non-productive. Overall results and qualifications from the work: A later analysis reported that several top co-occurrence clusters appeared linked to parvovirus B19, influenza, CMV and Epstein-Barr virus. When HLA alleles, especially DR and DQ, strongly co-occurred, TCR associations were difficult to assign to individual alleles. Most TCR sequences were seen in very few donors, while some public TCRs were found in many individuals. The classifier was reported to diagnose cytomegalovirus status with high specificity and sensitivity in both the original and validation cohorts. A cluster of highly shared sequence variants was judged likely to be a technical artifact of the sequencing pipeline. In an earlier analysis of 500 to 650 of the donors, most TCR beta V segments appeared in productive rearrangements about 87% or about 30% of the time, broadly matching IMGT annotations. A later analysis found that TCR association rates varied across HLA loci, with DRB1 alleles showing the most associated TCRs and HLA-C alleles the fewest. Because HLA typing was missing for some donors at each locus, association tests included only the typed subset. Because counts were too low, 15 or so rarely observed V segments, including chromosome 9 orphons, were excluded from the earlier analysis of 587 of the donors. Linkage disequilibrium might explain the correlated functional status among segregating V segments, but an unknown experimental factor could not be excluded. For the cohort, immune exposure information was limited to CMV serostatus. This cohort had only TCR beta chains sequenced, and the lack of alpha or paired-chain data limited which features could be detected. A later analysis found that HLA-associated TCR beta chains were more clonally expanded and had lower generation probabilities than equally common non-associated chains. A later analysis found that most CMV-associated TCR beta chains appeared HLA-restricted, with HLA associations seemingly driven largely by CMV exposure. V-gene and J-gene trimming of TCR beta chains was associated with a missense DCLRE1C variant in a later genetic analysis, and the association was replicated in an independent cohort. A further reported finding was that TCR beta sequences accurately predicted the HLA-A and HLA-B alleles for most subjects in the first cohort. The study gave a list of some 150 TCR beta chains associated with cytomegalovirus. In a later genetic analysis, fewer N-insertions in productive TCRs were reported among donors in an Asian-associated ancestry cluster than the 666-donor mean. The presence/absence analyses assumed that sequencing depth was roughly uniform across donors, and that assumption may not be true. A few of the identified cytomegalovirus-associated TCR beta chains were confirmed in vitro to be specific for cytomegalovirus antigens. According to the authors, the approach could potentially be generalized to other disease states and immunological phenotypes. Specific HLA alleles were associated with 16,951 TCR beta sequences at a false discovery rate of 0.05 in a later analysis.

In the case of this clone: Its antigen is currently not known. The record has no base qualities; no much larger clone is one base away.

The cohort comprised fewer than 700 healthy bone marrow donors. All cohort members were sampled while nominally healthy, although unrecorded immune exposures were likely present. The donor tested CMV seropositive and was one of the 289 seropositive cohort members. A peripheral blood sample was provided by each donor, and peripheral blood mononuclear cells were used for TCR beta sequencing. The Qiagen DNeasy Blood Extraction Kit was used to extract genomic DNA from the blood cell samples. The library was generated by the immunoSEQ multiplex PCR assay. The multiplex PCR relied on a mix of 60 forward primers for TCR Vbeta segments and 13 reverse primers for TCR Jbeta segments. The CDR3 region of rearranged TCR beta genes was amplified from genomic DNA with a multiplex PCR assay. On the Illumina HiSeq System, the amplified TCR beta libraries were sequenced as 87-base-pair reads. From the authors' description of their analysis: A later analysis counted around 72 million unique TCR beta chains across the 690 or so repertoires, and roughly 9.9 million of these chains were shared by at least two donors. Raw reads were error-corrected and collapsed into unique sequences by a nearest-neighbor algorithm in which closely related sequences were merged to remove PCR and sequencing errors. CDR3 sequences were aligned to IMGT reference sequences to assign V, D and J gene segments. For a sequence to be retained, a match of at least six nucleotides to both a V gene segment and a J gene segment was required. Rearrangements were classified as productive when the CDR3 lacked stop codons and remained in frame with V and J, and all other rearrangements were classified as non-productive. CDR3 was defined by IMGT convention, running from the second conserved V-encoded cysteine to the conserved J-encoded phenylalanine. The earlier analysis of a few hundred of the donors excluded sequences that lacked an unambiguous match to a single V gene segment. In an earlier analysis of 500 to 750 of the donors, V segments were called functional above 56.7% productive rearrangements and were called segregating when the between-donor standard deviation exceeded 5%. To diagnose cytomegalovirus status from the catalog of TCR beta chain sequences, a statistical classification framework was built. In a later analysis, TCR nucleotide sequences were compared against IMGT/GENE-DB human TR gene sequences so that V and J genes could be assigned. A later analysis assigned CDR3 sequences and most-parsimonious VDJ recombination scenarios with the TCRdist pipeline. In a later analysis, every TCR beta chain was defined by the combination of its CDR3 amino acid sequence and its V-gene family, and reads without a unique V-gene family were dropped. As a way to deal with suspected cross-contamination and a sequencing artifact, a later analysis dropped over 550 nucleotide sequences that were highly shared and had low generation probability. In a later analysis, a clonal expansion index was calculated for each public chain from normalized within-repertoire ranks of inferred template counts. A later analysis computed generation probabilities with a VDJ recombination model fitted to out-of-frame rearrangements, and checked the results against IGoR. In a later analysis, TCR-TCR, TCR-HLA and TCR-CMV co-occurrence was scored with hypergeometric tests, and a repertoire-size bias correction was applied to TCR pairs. In a later analysis, false discovery rates were estimated by permuting HLA or CMV assignments 20 times. A later analysis grouped co-occurring TCRs with DBSCAN, adding TCRdist sequence similarity when clustering within HLA-allele-positive subsets. For co-occurrence clustering, repertoires with fewer than 30,000 or more than 120,000 public chains were excluded, along with five repertoires with anomalous nucleotide sharing. Sourced from immuneACCESS, this table was stored by TCRdb with only in-frame sequences that have V and J called. A share of the clones is absent; for the studies checked, an unresolved V gene accounts for under half, and the remainder has no known explanation. V and J calls and clone size follow that table, whereas D and trimming were derived from the DNA. Counted in this sample were 100,000 to 150,000 clones; roughly a tenth of them appeared once. The ten largest clones represent 4% to 5% of the sample.

Specimen: PBMCs. The clonotype comes from a woman aged 18 to 35 in good health and CMV-seropositive.

The CDR3 protein is CASSFAGMAEAFF. In nucleotides, the sequence is TGTGCCAGCAGCTTCGCGGGAATGGCTGAAGCTTTCTTT. The receptor chain draws on TRBV7-8 and TRBJ1-1, with the D gene not clear enough to name. Spanning cysteine to phenylalanine, the CDR3 consists of 13 amino acids. The kept DNA is CDR3 alone, 39 bases in frame from the first base. Via the germline V gene, CDR1 is SGHVS and CDR2 FQNEAQ. V loses 3 bases of germline sequence and J loses 6 bases, and the interval between the two ends is 11 bases. With all but the CDR3 taken from the reference TRBV7-8 and TRBJ1-1 genes, the full variable domain is: GAGVSQSPRYKVAKRGQDVALRCDPISGHVSLFWYQQALGQGPEFLTYFQNEAQLDKSGLPSDRFFAERPEGSVSTLKIQRTQQEDSAVYLCASSFAGMAEAFFGQGTRLTVV.